What follows are 29 T cell receptor beta chains derived from one specimen sequenced in a study of cytomegalovirus exposure and HLA in healthy donors. It was with 60 Vbeta and 13 Jbeta primers that the PCR ran. The protocol was immunoSEQ multiplex PCR, while the TCRdb copy is restricted to in-frame clones and leaves out a portion. Here the sample spans 98,000 or so clones, less than 80% being singletons. What was sequenced was PBMCs. The receptors were gathered from a man aged 35 to 55 in good health and CMV-seronegative.

The V and J genes are TRBV2 and TRBJ1-4; D is perhaps TRBD1 (6 bases). Trimming removed 9 bases at V and 7 bases at J, with 15 bases between. Germline values: CDR1 SNHLY, CDR2 FYNNEI. CDR3 length: 13 amino acids. The CDR3 bases are TGTGCCAGTTTACAGGGTTTTGGTGAAAAACTGTTTTTT. Protein sequence: CASLQGFGEKLFF.

This chain connects TRBV7-7 to TRBJ2-7; the D gene is possibly TRBD2 (5 bases). Germline V gene lookup returns CDR1 SSHAT and CDR2 FNYEAQ (reference sequence). This CDR3 has 13 residues. V lost 0 bases and J lost 9, with 12 bases in between. CDR3 in DNA: TGTGCCAGCAGCTTAGCCGAGGGTACACGGCAGTACTTC. It specifies CASSLAEGTRQYF.

V is TRBV21-1 and J is TRBJ1-5. TRBV21-1 is designated a pseudogene. This CDR3 is built from 11 residues. The CDR3: CASSRYQPQHF. As DNA, the CDR3 is TGTGCCAGCAGCCGGTATCAGCCCCAGCATTTT.

Remarks on this clone: Mismatch with germline at one junction end may stem from a read error. The chain recombines TRBV7-3 with TRBJ2-5, with TRBD2 identical over 13 bases. Germline assignment: CDR1 SGHTA and CDR2 FQGTGA. The CDR3 extends over 15 amino acids. CDR3 nucleotide sequence: TGTGCCAGCAGCTTAGGGACTAGCGGGAAAGAGACCCGGTACTTC. Translation gives CASSLGTSGKETRYF. Drawing the rest from reference TRBV7-3 and TRBJ2-5, the complete variable domain is GAGVSQTPSNKVTEKGKYVELRCDPISGHTALYWYRQSLGQGPEFLIYFQGTGAADDSGLPNDRFFAVRPEGSVSTLKIQRTERGDSAVYLCASSLGTSGKETRYFGPGTRLLVL.

The V gene is TRBV10-1, the J gene TRBJ2-1; tentative D call: TRBD1 (5 bases). In germline, CDR1 is WNHNN, CDR2 SYGVQD (reference sequence). The germline V and J ends were trimmed by 2 bases and 7 bases, with 15 bases remaining between them. The CDR3 has 15 amino acids. The CDR3 DNA reads TGCGCCAGCAGTGAGACTGGGGCTCTGGGGAATGAGCAGTTCTTC. Translated: CASSETGALGNEQFF.

This clone came up a few times. The V and J genes are TRBV5-8 and TRBJ2-6; D uncertain. V gave up 6 bases and J gave up 4 bases, with 11 bases separating them. Germline CDR1 and CDR2: SGHTS and YDEGEE. This CDR3 has 14 residues. CDR3 DNA: TGTGCCAGCATCACATCCTGGGGGGCCAACGTCCTGACTTTC. Protein product: CASITSWGANVLTF.

This chain joins TRBV7-2 and TRBJ2-7; TRBD1 matches 10 bases. Trimming cost V 6 bases and J 3 bases; bases outside gene matches: 17. CDR1 SGHTA and CDR2 FQGNSA come from the germline V gene. This CDR3 region has 18 residues. The DNA of the CDR3 is TGTGCCAGCAGTTCCGGGACAGGGGACCCTTCCGGCTACTACGAGCAGTACTTC. Translated, it gives CASSSGTGDPSGYYEQYF.

V is TRBV27 and J is TRBJ2-6; D may be TRBD2 (7 bases). V lost 6 bases and J lost 0, with 21 bases in between. Looked up from germline, CDR1 is MNHEY and CDR2 is SMNVEV (reference sequence). The CDR3 contains 19 residues. The CDR3 protein is CASSRRHRDYVSGANVLTF. DNA of the CDR3: TGTGCCAGCAGCAGACGCCACAGGGACTATGTCTCTGGGGCCAACGTCCTGACTTTC.

J is TRBJ2-1 and V is TRBV19, with D possibly matching TRBD1 (5 bases). Germline V gene sequence: CDR1 LNHDA, CDR2 SQIVND (reference sequence). The CDR3 has 15 residues. With 3 bases removed from V and 9 bases from J, the gap between germline ends came to 18 bases. The CDR3 loop is CASSMKAGIVSEQFF. As DNA, the CDR3 is TGTGCCAGTAGTATGAAAGCAGGGATTGTAAGTGAGCAGTTCTTC.

This clone has a handful of counts. The chain links TRBV5-4 to TRBJ1-1; 9 bases fit TRBD1. Germline V gives CDR1 SGHNT, CDR2 YYREEE (reference sequence). This CDR3 has 18 amino acids. Trimming at V came to 7 bases and at J to 1 base, leaving 17 bases not matched to a gene. In DNA, the CDR3 is TGTGCCAGCTCTGACCCCCGCACAGGGGGCGTAAGGAACACTGAAGCTTTCTTT. Residues: CASSDPRTGGVRNTEAFF. Variable domain in full (rest from reference TRBV5-4 and TRBJ1-1): ETGVTQSPTHLIKTRGQQVTLRCSSQSGHNTVSWYQQALGQGPQFIFQYYREEENGRGNFPPRFSGLQFPNYSSELNVNALELDDSALYLCASSDPRTGGVRNTEAFFGQGTRLTVV.

As DNA, the CDR3 is TGTGCCAGCAGTTCAGGGCCTCTCTATGAGCAGTTCTTC. It yields the protein CASSSGPLYEQFF. V usage is TRBV28 and J usage is TRBJ2-1; tentatively, D is TRBD1 (5 bases). V was shortened by 4 bases and J by 8 bases, with 12 bases between the two germline ends. CDR1 is MDHEN and CDR2 is SYDVKM in the germline V gene. There are 13 residues in the CDR3.

This chain uses TRBV4-1 with TRBJ2-5; D might be TRBD2 (7 bases). V was cut by 1 base and J by 0 bases, with 21 bases left in between. Looked up from germline, CDR1 is MGHRA and CDR2 is YSYEKL. This CDR3 is built from 19 residues. CDR3 region: CASSQGVHRGRAYQETQYF. The CDR3 coding sequence is TGCGCCAGCAGCCAAGGGGTCCATAGGGGGAGGGCGTACCAAGAGACCCAGTACTTC.

The chain recombines TRBV5-1 with TRBJ2-1; 14 positions agree with TRBD2. From germline, CDR1 is SGHRS and CDR2 YFSETQ. Trimming removed 4 bases from V and 1 base from J; junction bases left unmatched: 7. This CDR3 has 18 residues. In DNA form, the CDR3 reads TGCGCCAGCAGCGACGGGACTAGCGGGAGTTGGTCCTACAATGAGCAGTTCTTC. Translation: CASSDGTSGSWSYNEQFF.

The rearrangement uses TRBV9 and TRBJ2-5, with a weak D call TRBD2 (5 bases). This CDR3 has 15 amino acids. V lost 0 bases and J lost 0, with 9 bases in between. Germline CDR1 reads SGDLS; CDR2 reads YYNGEE. CDR3 DNA: TGTGCCAGCAGCGTAGCTGGCGGGCACCAAGAGACCCAGTACTTC. Translating it yields CASSVAGGHQETQYF.

As regards this clone: Relative to the germline gene, one junction end is altered; a read error may explain this. The V and J genes are TRBV7-9 and TRBJ1-2; TRBD1 might be the D (5 bases). The V gene's germline CDR1 is SEHNR and CDR2 FQNEAQ (reference sequence). This CDR3 spans 15 amino acids. CDR3 amino acids: CSSNSLGGEGDGYTF. The CDR3 coding sequence is TGTTCCAGCAACTCATTGGGAGGGGAAGGGGATGGCTACACCTTC.

This chain links TRBV11-2 with TRBJ1-2, with TRBD1 matching over 7 bases. Trimming removed 5 bases from V and 4 bases from J; junction bases left unmatched: 10. The CDR3 is 15 residues long. Germline values: CDR1 SGHAT, CDR2 FQNNGV. The CDR3 coding sequence is TGTGCCAGCAGCCCAACCAGGGGGGCAGTCTATGGCTACACCTTC. Its translation: CASSPTRGAVYGYTF. Based on the CDR3 plus reference TRBV11-2 and TRBJ1-2, the full variable domain is EAGVAQSPRYKIIEKRQSVAFWCNPISGHATLYWYQQILGQGPKLLIQFQNNGVVDDSQLPKDRFSAERLKGVDSTLKIQPAKLEDSAVYLCASSPTRGAVYGYTFGSGTRLTVV.

This clone was seen more than once but under ten times. The V and J genes are TRBV9 and TRBJ1-2, with D perhaps TRBD1 (6 bases). Germline V gene lookup returns CDR1 SGDLS and CDR2 YYNGEE. The CDR3 length is 14 residues. Trimming removed 4 bases from V and 2 bases from J, with 12 bases in between. CDR3: CASSLRGSNYGYTF. The CDR3 nucleotides are TGTGCCAGCAGCCTAAGGGGGAGCAACTATGGCTACACCTTC.

This clone was detected only a few times. As DNA, the CDR3 is TGTGCTAGTGGTTTGGTCATCCGAGGGCAGTTCTTC. Translation: CASGLVIRGQFF. The rearrangement joins TRBV12-5 to TRBJ2-1; D is uncertain. The germline V gene has CDR1 LGHNT and CDR2 FRNRAP. This CDR3 is built from 12 residues. V dropped 0 bases and J dropped 12 bases, with 9 bases sitting between them.

The rearrangement joins TRBV7-6 to TRBJ1-4, with a tentative D call TRBD1 (5 bases). CDR1 and CDR2 (germline): SGHVS, FNYEAQ. Trimming took 8 bases from V and 6 from J, leaving 13 bases between them. The CDR3 contains 13 residues. The CDR3 loop reads CASQRGRDEKLFF. The CDR3 coding sequence is TGTGCCAGCCAAAGGGGCAGGGATGAAAAACTGTTTTTT.

As to this clone: One end of the junction varies from germline; a read error may be responsible. The chain links TRBV7-9 to TRBJ1-4; D is possibly TRBD1 (5 bases). The germline CDR1 and CDR2 sequences are SEHNR and FQNEAQ (reference sequence). This CDR3 is built from 17 residues. CDR3: CSSSLVGGFATNEKLFF. The DNA of the CDR3 is TGTTCCAGCAGCTTAGTGGGGGGATTTGCAACTAATGAAAAACTGTTTTTT.

The gene calls are TRBV7-9 and TRBJ1-1; TRBD1 is a possible D gene (6 bases). The CDR3 covers 14 residues. CDR1 is SEHNR, CDR2 FQNEAQ, per germline (reference sequence). Deletions cut 4 bases from V and 7 bases from J, with 16 bases between. The chain's CDR3 is CASSSTTTGREAFF. Here the CDR3 DNA reads TGTGCCAGCAGCTCCACAACGACAGGCCGTGAAGCTTTCTTT.

The V call is TRBV18, the J call TRBJ2-4; D call uncertain. CDR1 is KGHSH and CDR2 is LQKENI in the germline V gene. Trimming took off 2 bases at V and 2 bases at J, with 16 bases between the two ends. CDR3 size: 17 residues. For the CDR3, the DNA is TGTGCCAGCTCACCAAAGGATCTACCGCGGTCCAAAAACATTCAGTACTTC. Protein sequence: CASSPKDLPRSKNIQYF.

The chain uses TRBV4-3 and TRBJ1-2, with TRBD1 matching 7 bases. The CDR3 length is 15 residues. CDR1 and CDR2 (germline): LGHNA, YSLEER. V trimming: 2 bases; J trimming: 5 bases; junction bases outside the gene matches: 8. Written as DNA, the CDR3 is TGCGCCAGCAGCCAAAACGCGGACAGGTTATATGGCTACACCTTC. Its translation: CASSQNADRLYGYTF.

V and J are TRBV7-9 and TRBJ2-7; 7 nucleotides line up with TRBD1. V dropped 5 bases and J dropped 3; count of bases not matched to a gene: 4. The CDR3 is 13 amino acids. Germline loops: CDR1 SEHNR, CDR2 FQNEAQ (reference sequence). The chain's CDR3 is CASSQTGIYEQYF. DNA of the CDR3: TGTGCCAGCAGCCAGACAGGGATCTACGAGCAGTACTTC.

The CDR3 nucleotides are TGTGCCATCAGTGAGTCAGCGGGGACAGGGGCCCGCCTCGACACCATATATTTT. Translated: CAISESAGTGARLDTIYF. This chain joins TRBV10-3 and TRBJ1-3, with 10 bases fitting TRBD1. Trimming at V came to 0 bases and at J to 8 bases, leaving 13 bases not matched to a gene. Germline loops: CDR1 ENHRY, CDR2 SYGVKD. The CDR3 is 18 amino acids.

The rearrangement links TRBV6-5 to TRBJ2-5; TRBD1 agrees at 7 bases. Germline assignment: CDR1 MNHEY and CDR2 SVGAGI. After removal of 2 bases from V and 4 bases from J, the junction contained 4 bases not matched to a gene. The CDR3 spans 14 residues. CDR3 in amino acids: CASSYDRVRETQYF. The CDR3 DNA follows: TGTGCCAGCAGTTACGACAGGGTGCGAGAGACCCAGTACTTC.

This chain uses TRBV4-3 with TRBJ1-2; perhaps TRBD1 as D (6 bases). Germline-derived CDR1 and CDR2 are LGHNA and YSLEER. V shed 2 bases and J shed 7 bases, with 17 bases lying between them. This CDR3 is built from 15 residues. The CDR3 spells CASSQRARGGGGYTF. CDR3 bases: TGCGCCAGCAGCCAAAGGGCGAGGGGGGGCGGTGGCTACACCTTC.

This chain uses TRBV6-6 with TRBJ2-2, with a tentative D call TRBD1 (6 bases). Trimming pared 2 bases from V and 4 bases from J, leaving 8 bases between. The CDR3 totals 14 residues. Germline V CDR1 and CDR2: MNHNY, SVGAGI (reference sequence). CDR3 DNA: TGTGCCAGCAGTTACAGGACAGCCACCGGGGAGCTGTTTTTT. This gives the protein CASSYRTATGELFF.

For this clone: A junction boundary mismatches the germline segment, possibly from a read error. The rearrangement uses TRBV7-9 and TRBJ2-5, with D perhaps TRBD2 (5 bases). Looked up from germline, CDR1 is SEHNR and CDR2 is FQNEAQ (reference sequence). The CDR3 contains 15 residues. CDR3 nucleotide sequence: TGTTCCAGCAGCTTAGTTTTGCTAGCCAAAGAGACCCAGTACTTC. Translating it yields CSSSLVLLAKETQYF.